Following are 30 T cell receptor beta chains from one sample sequenced in a study of T cell responses to AZD1222 COVID-19 vaccine. Here immunoSEQ multiplex PCR was the method, and the copy in TCRdb shows in-frame clones only, minus some. The sample contains some 84,000 clones, over 70% of which appear only once. This specimen was peripheral blood, taken on day 0 of AZD1222 vaccination. The receptors originated from an adult in good health.

V gene TRBV7-9 combines with J gene TRBJ1-2, with D possibly being TRBD1 (5 bases). Trimming took off 5 bases at V and 8 bases at J, with 12 bases between the two ends. This CDR3 spans 12 amino acids. Germline V lookup: CDR1 SEHNR, CDR2 FQNEAQ (reference sequence). CDR3 DNA sequence: TGTGCCAGCAGCCTGGACACGGGGGGCTACACCTTC. Translating it yields CASSLDTGGYTF.

The chain is built from TRBV5-6 and TRBJ1-1, with TRBD1 matching over 7 bases. The V gene end was trimmed by 4 bases and the J gene end by 6 bases; junction bases not matched to a gene: 12. This CDR3 is built from 15 residues. Germline V lookup: CDR1 SGHDT, CDR2 YYEEEE. CDR3 nucleotides: TGTGCCAGCAGCAATCTTAACAGGGGTTGGGCTGAAGCTTTCTTT. As protein: CASSNLNRGWAEAFF.

This sequence joins TRBV7-8 and TRBJ1-2; 7 nucleotides agree with TRBD1. Per germline, CDR1 SGHVS and CDR2 FQNEAQ. CDR3 length equals 15 residues. After removal of 5 bases from V and 8 bases from J, the junction contained 14 bases not matched to a gene. The CDR3 DNA follows: TGTGCCAGCAGCGACCGGGACAGCGCCCTACAGGGCTACACCTTC. It yields the protein CASSDRDSALQGYTF. The variable domain in full, completed from reference TRBV7-8 and TRBJ1-2, reads GAGVSQSPRYKVAKRGQDVALRCDPISGHVSLFWYQQALGQGPEFLTYFQNEAQLDKSGLPSDRFFAERPEGSVSTLKIQRTQQEDSAVYLCASSDRDSALQGYTFGSGTRLTVV.

The rearrangement uses TRBV6-6 and TRBJ1-2, with a weak D call TRBD1 (6 bases). CDR1 and CDR2 (germline): MNHNY, SVGAGI (reference sequence). V lost 7 bases and J lost 7, with 19 bases in between. The CDR3 consists of 14 residues. Here the CDR3 DNA reads TGTGCCAGCACTCAAGGGGGTAATAAGCGTGGCTACACCTTC. Protein sequence: CASTQGGNKRGYTF.

V gene TRBV10-3 combines with J gene TRBJ1-2; TRBD1 aligns across 7 bases. Germline V CDR1 and CDR2: ENHRY, SYGVKD. This CDR3 has 16 residues. The V and J ends lost 11 bases and 3 bases, in that order; junction bases with no gene match: 18. This CDR3 is CAAWGGDRAFDYGYTF. As DNA, the CDR3 is TGTGCCGCGTGGGGGGGTGACAGGGCGTTCGACTATGGCTACACCTTC.

The chain links TRBV24-1 to TRBJ2-2; TRBD2 might be the D (5 bases). Trimming removed 5 bases at V and 8 bases at J, with 11 bases between. The CDR3 totals 13 residues. Germline V gene lookup returns CDR1 KGHDR and CDR2 SFDVKD. Written as DNA, the CDR3 is TGTGCCACCAGTGCCACTAGGAGGGGGGAGCTGTTTTTT. It translates to CATSATRRGELFF.

The chain combines TRBV7-9 with TRBJ1-2; TRBD1 aligns across 8 bases. The germline V gene has CDR1 SEHNR and CDR2 FQNEAQ (reference sequence). The CDR3 covers 15 residues. V trimming: 5 bases; J trimming: 3 bases; junction bases outside the gene matches: 8. CDR3 DNA sequence: TGTGCCAGCAGCCCCCCAGGGGGCGCTGACTATGGCTACACCTTC. As protein: CASSPPGGADYGYTF.

J is TRBJ1-6 and V is TRBV30; weak D call: TRBD1 (5 bases). Trimming removed 3 bases at V and 7 bases at J, with 13 bases between. The germline V gene has CDR1 GTSNPN and CDR2 SVGIG (reference sequence). The CDR3 consists of 14 residues. The CDR3 DNA reads as TGTGCCTGGAGCTGGGGGGGAGGAAATTCACCCCTCCACTTT. Its protein product is CAWSWGGGNSPLHF.

J is TRBJ2-3 and V is TRBV14; D is ambiguous. The CDR3 has 13 residues. V shed 1 base and J shed 2 bases, with 4 bases lying between them. CDR1 is SGHDN, CDR2 FVKESK, per germline. The CDR3 DNA follows: TGTGCCAGCAGCCAAGCCTTCACAGATACGCAGTATTTT. This sequence encodes CASSQAFTDTQYF.

The chain couples TRBV6-5 to TRBJ2-7; no reliable D call. This CDR3 has 12 residues. The germline CDR1 and CDR2 sequences are MNHEY and SVGAGI. V was trimmed by 8 bases and J by 7 bases, leaving 15 bases between them. The CDR3 protein is CASGDPRGEQYF. CDR3 nucleotides: TGTGCCAGCGGCGACCCCCGTGGAGAGCAGTACTTC.

The chain combines TRBV27 with TRBJ1-2, with TRBD1 matching over 11 bases. The CDR3 sequence is 15 residues long. CDR1 and CDR2 (germline): MNHEY, SMNVEV (reference sequence). With 3 bases clipped from V and 6 bases from J, the junction kept 6 bases outside the gene matches. CDR3 amino acids: CASSFGQGAVNGYTF. The CDR3, as DNA: TGTGCCAGCAGTTTTGGACAGGGGGCGGTAAATGGCTACACCTTC.

The chain uses TRBV18 and TRBJ2-1; D is unresolved. The CDR3 extends over 15 amino acids. V dropped 0 bases and J dropped 0 bases, with 6 bases sitting between them. CDR1 is KGHSH, CDR2 LQKENI, per germline. CDR3 DNA: TGTGCCAGCTCACCACCTCAAAGCTCCTACAATGAGCAGTTCTTC. It encodes CASSPPQSSYNEQFF.

The chain uses TRBV28 and TRBJ1-1; D is possibly TRBD1 (6 bases). Trimming left V 6 bases short and J 8 bases short, with 10 bases between. Looked up from germline, CDR1 is MDHEN and CDR2 is SYDVKM. The CDR3 is made up of 11 amino acids. The CDR3 sequence: CASSPDSEAFF. DNA of the CDR3: TGTGCCAGCAGCCCGGACAGCGAAGCTTTCTTT.

The chain joins TRBV4-2 to TRBJ2-2; D gene uncertain. Germline CDR1 reads LGHNA; CDR2 reads YNFKEQ. Deletions cut 8 bases from V and 4 bases from J, with 8 bases between. This CDR3 region has 12 residues. The CDR3, as DNA: TGTGCCAGCGGTGACACCACCGGGGAGCTGTTTTTT. It yields the protein CASGDTTGELFF.

This clone was counted between two and nine times. The chain uses TRBV30 and TRBJ1-5, with D possibly matching TRBD1 (6 bases). The germline V gene encodes CDR1 GTSNPN and CDR2 SVGIG (reference sequence). CDR3 length equals 15 residues. Trimming shortened V by 2 bases and J by 2 bases, and 13 bases separated the two germline ends. CDR3 DNA: TGTGCCTGGAGTAGAGGGGGGGGCGGCAATCAGCCCCAGCATTTT. Amino acids: CAWSRGGGGNQPQHF.

The rearrangement joins TRBV15 to TRBJ1-2; D might be TRBD1 (5 bases). This CDR3 is 15 amino acids long. V was trimmed by 9 bases and J by 4 bases, leaving 21 bases between them. Germline values: CDR1 LNHNV, CDR2 YYDKDF (reference sequence). CDR3 residues: CATGLGTGLSYGYTF. The CDR3 nucleotides are TGTGCCACGGGCTTGGGAACAGGTTTGAGCTATGGCTACACCTTC.

The CDR3 region is CASSLNGQNEKLFF. The CDR3 DNA sequence: TGTGCCAGCAGCCTAAACGGACAGAATGAAAAACTGTTTTTT. The chain uses TRBV2 and TRBJ1-4; D may be TRBD1 (6 bases). Deletions cut 6 bases from V and 5 bases from J, with 13 bases between. This CDR3 is 14 amino acids long. Germline lookup yields CDR1 SNHLY and CDR2 FYNNEI.

The chain employs TRBV5-5 and TRBJ2-3; D is ambiguous. The germline gives CDR1 SGHKS, CDR2 YYEKEE (reference sequence). There are 15 residues in the CDR3. V lost 3 bases, J lost 1 base, and 12 bases lay in between. CDR3 DNA sequence: TGTGCCAGCAGCTGGACGGAATTGCGCACAGATACGCAGTATTTT. Translating gives CASSWTELRTDTQYF.

This chain connects TRBV28 to TRBJ1-5; possible D gene TRBD1, 5 bases. This CDR3 is 15 amino acids long. Germline V gene data show CDR1 as MDHEN and CDR2 as SYDVKM. Trimming removed 6 bases from V and 1 base from J, with 13 bases in between. For the CDR3, the DNA is TGTGCCAGCAGACCCCTGCGGGGGAGCAATCAGCCCCAGCATTTT. Residues: CASRPLRGSNQPQHF.

The V call is TRBV7-2, the J call TRBJ2-3; the D gene is possibly TRBD2 (5 bases). This CDR3 has 12 residues. With 4 bases removed from V and 7 bases from J, the gap between germline ends came to 9 bases. Germline V gene sequence: CDR1 SGHTA, CDR2 FQGNSA. The CDR3 DNA follows: TGTGCCAGCAGCTCGGACTCATATACGCAGTATTTT. It specifies CASSSDSYTQYF.

The chain uses TRBV7-9 and TRBJ1-5; D is unclear. Per the germline V gene, CDR1 is SEHNR and CDR2 is FQNEAQ (reference sequence). V shed 0 bases and J shed 6 bases, with 12 bases lying between them. This CDR3 spans 15 amino acids. The CDR3: CASSLAGNGPQPQHF. The CDR3 DNA reads as TGTGCCAGCAGCTTAGCAGGTAATGGGCCTCAGCCCCAGCATTTT.

The rearrangement uses TRBV7-9 and TRBJ2-1; TRBD2 agrees at 7 bases. The V gene end was trimmed by 4 bases and the J gene end by 1 base; junction bases not matched to a gene: 10. The CDR3 has 17 residues. Germline CDR1 and CDR2: SEHNR and FQNEAQ (reference sequence). CDR3 region: CASSSGLREHSYNEQFF. Written as DNA, the CDR3 is TGTGCCAGCAGCTCGGGCTTGCGGGAGCATTCCTACAATGAGCAGTTCTTC.

CDR3 region: CASSYRDTEGYTF. CDR3 bases: TGTGCCAGCAGTTACCGAGACACGGAGGGCTACACCTTC. The rearrangement links TRBV6-2 or TRBV6-3 to TRBJ1-2; D gene uncertain. Germline V lookup: CDR1 MNHEY, CDR2 SVGEGT. Between the trimmed V and J ends, which lost 2 bases and 8 bases, there was a span of 12 bases. The CDR3 sequence is 13 residues long.

J is TRBJ2-7 and V is TRBV10-1; D is unclear. The CDR3 spans 12 residues. CDR1 is WNHNN and CDR2 is SYGVQD in the germline V gene (reference sequence). Trimming cost V 1 base and J 7 bases, with 8 bases left between them. The DNA for the CDR3 is TGCGCCAGCAGTGAGTTAGGTTATGAGCAGTACTTC. Its protein is CASSELGYEQYF.

CDR3: CASSLAGTGYEQYF. For the CDR3, the DNA is TGTGCCAGCTCACTGGCCGGGACAGGCTACGAGCAGTACTTC. This chain joins TRBV18 and TRBJ2-7, with 8 positions matching TRBD1. The germline V gene has CDR1 KGHSH and CDR2 LQKENI. Germline trimming cut 4 bases from V and 3 bases from J; bases unmatched to any gene: 5. The CDR3 is made up of 14 amino acids.

The chain combines TRBV6-5 with TRBJ2-5; D uncertain. Germline CDR1 reads MNHEY; CDR2 reads SVGAGI. V was pared by 10 bases and J by 1 base, with 4 bases between. The CDR3 is 10 residues long. This CDR3 reads CATGQETQYF. The DNA of the CDR3 is TGTGCCACCGGCCAAGAGACCCAGTACTTC.

This clone was recorded once. The DNA of the CDR3 is TGTGCCATCAGCCCGCGGGATTACGAGCAGTACTTC. This sequence encodes CAISPRDYEQYF. This chain uses TRBV10-3 with TRBJ2-7; maybe TRBD2 (6 bases). V lost 6 bases to trimming and J lost 4 bases, with 10 bases between them. Per the germline V gene, CDR1 is ENHRY and CDR2 is SYGVKD. The CDR3 extends over 12 amino acids.

In its sample, this clone was seen a few times. V usage is TRBV27 and J usage is TRBJ2-3; perhaps TRBD2 as D (5 bases). V was trimmed by 4 bases and J by 0 bases, leaving 14 bases between them. The V gene's germline CDR1 is MNHEY and CDR2 SMNVEV (reference sequence). The CDR3 runs 16 residues. The CDR3 DNA reads TGTGCCAGCAGTTCCCCTAGCACCCCTAGCACAGATACGCAGTATTTT. Amino acids: CASSSPSTPSTDTQYF.

This sequence joins TRBV6-5 and TRBJ2-2; D not certain. CDR3 length: 12 residues. In germline, CDR1 is MNHEY, CDR2 SVGAGI. V lost 6 bases, J lost 1 base, and 3 bases lay in between. The CDR3 sequence: CASRLNTGELFF. CDR3 coding DNA: TGTGCCAGCAGACTGAACACCGGGGAGCTGTTTTTT.

V usage is TRBV6-5 and J usage is TRBJ2-3; 7 nucleotides match TRBD2. Trimming at V came to 2 bases and at J to 3 bases, leaving 5 bases not matched to a gene. The CDR3 runs to 15 residues. CDR1 and CDR2 (germline): MNHEY, SVGAGI. The CDR3 loop is CASSYAGVSTDTQYF. For the CDR3, the DNA is TGTGCCAGCAGTTACGCGGGAGTGTCAACAGATACGCAGTATTTT.